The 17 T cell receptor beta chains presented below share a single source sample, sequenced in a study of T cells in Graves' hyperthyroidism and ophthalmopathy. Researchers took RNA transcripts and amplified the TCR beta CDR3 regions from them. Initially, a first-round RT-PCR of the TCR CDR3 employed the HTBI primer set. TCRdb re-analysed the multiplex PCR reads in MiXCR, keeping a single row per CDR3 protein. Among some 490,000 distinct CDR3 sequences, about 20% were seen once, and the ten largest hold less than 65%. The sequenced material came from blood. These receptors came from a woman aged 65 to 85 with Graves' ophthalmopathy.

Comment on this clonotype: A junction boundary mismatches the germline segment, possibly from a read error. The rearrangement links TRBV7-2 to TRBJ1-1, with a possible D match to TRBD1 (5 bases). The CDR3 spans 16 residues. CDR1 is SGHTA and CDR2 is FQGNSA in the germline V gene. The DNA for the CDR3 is TGCGCCAGCAGCCAAGTTAGCCTGGGGGGGAACACTGAAGCTTTCTTT. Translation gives CASSQVSLGGNTEAFF.

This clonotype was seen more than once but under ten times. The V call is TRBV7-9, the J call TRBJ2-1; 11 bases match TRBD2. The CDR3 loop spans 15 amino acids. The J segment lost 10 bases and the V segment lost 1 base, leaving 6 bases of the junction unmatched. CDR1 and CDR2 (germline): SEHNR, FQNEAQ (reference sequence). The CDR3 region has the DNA TGTGCCAGCAGCTTAGAGGCCGGGACTAGCGGAGAGCAGTTCTTC. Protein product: CASSLEAGTSGEQFF.

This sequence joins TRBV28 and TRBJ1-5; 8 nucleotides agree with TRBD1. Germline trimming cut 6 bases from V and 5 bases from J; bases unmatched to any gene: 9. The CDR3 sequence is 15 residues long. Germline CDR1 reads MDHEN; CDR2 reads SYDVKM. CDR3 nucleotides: TGTGCCAGCAGGAGCCGGGACAGGAGCGATCAGCCCCAGCATTTT. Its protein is CASRSRDRSDQPQHF.

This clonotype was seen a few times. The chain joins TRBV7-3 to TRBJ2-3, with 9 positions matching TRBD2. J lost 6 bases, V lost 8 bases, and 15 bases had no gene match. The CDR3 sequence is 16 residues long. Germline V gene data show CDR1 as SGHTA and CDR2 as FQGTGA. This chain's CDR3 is CASPPRAGGPGDTQYF. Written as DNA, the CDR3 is TGTGCCAGCCCCCCGAGGGCGGGAGGGCCGGGGGATACGCAGTATTTT.

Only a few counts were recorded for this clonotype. The CDR3 here is CASSSTGGRTKAFF. The CDR3 DNA follows: TGTGCCAGCAGTTCTACAGGGGGAAGGACTAAAGCTTTCTTT. The rearrangement joins TRBV2 to TRBJ1-1; 8 positions agree with TRBD1. Germline CDR1 and CDR2: SNHLY and FYNNEI. The CDR3 is 14 amino acids. J was trimmed by 9 bases and V by 5 bases; bases with no gene match: 11.

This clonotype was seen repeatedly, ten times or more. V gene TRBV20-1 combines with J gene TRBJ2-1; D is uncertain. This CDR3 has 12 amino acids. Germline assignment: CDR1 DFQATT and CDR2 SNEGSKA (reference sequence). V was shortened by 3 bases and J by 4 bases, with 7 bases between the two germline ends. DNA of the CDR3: TGCAGTGCTAGGCACCGATACAATGAGCAGTTCTTC. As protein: CSARHRYNEQFF.

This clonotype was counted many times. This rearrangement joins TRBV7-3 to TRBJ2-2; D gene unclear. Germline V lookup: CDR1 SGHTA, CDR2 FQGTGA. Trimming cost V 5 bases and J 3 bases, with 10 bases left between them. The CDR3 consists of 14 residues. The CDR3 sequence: CASSMGSHTGELFF. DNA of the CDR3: TGTGCCAGCAGCATGGGTAGTCACACCGGGGAGCTGTTTTTT.

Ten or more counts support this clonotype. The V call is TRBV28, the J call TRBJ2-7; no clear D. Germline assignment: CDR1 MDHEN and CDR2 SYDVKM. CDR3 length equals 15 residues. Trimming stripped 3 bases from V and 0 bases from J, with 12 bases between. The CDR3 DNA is TGTGCCAGCAGTTTCGGCCCTCCAAGCTCCTACGAGCAGTACTTC. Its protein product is CASSFGPPSSYEQYF.

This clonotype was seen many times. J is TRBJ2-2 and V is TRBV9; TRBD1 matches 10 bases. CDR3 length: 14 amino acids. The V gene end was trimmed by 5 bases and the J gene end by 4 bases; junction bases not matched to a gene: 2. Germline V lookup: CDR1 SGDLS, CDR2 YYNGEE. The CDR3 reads CASRGTGVTGELFF. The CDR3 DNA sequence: TGTGCCAGCAGAGGGACAGGGGTCACCGGGGAGCTGTTTTTT.

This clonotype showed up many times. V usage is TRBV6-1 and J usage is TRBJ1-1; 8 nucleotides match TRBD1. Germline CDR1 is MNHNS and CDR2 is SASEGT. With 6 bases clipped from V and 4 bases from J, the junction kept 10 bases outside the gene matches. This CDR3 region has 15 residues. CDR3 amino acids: CASRIIGTGSTEAFF. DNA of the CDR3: TGTGCCAGCAGGATAATCGGGACAGGTAGCACTGAAGCTTTCTTT.

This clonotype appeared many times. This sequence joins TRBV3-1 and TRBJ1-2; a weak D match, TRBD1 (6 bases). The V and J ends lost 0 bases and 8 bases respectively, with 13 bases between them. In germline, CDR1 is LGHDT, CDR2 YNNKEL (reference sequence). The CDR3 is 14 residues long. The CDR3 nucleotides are TGTGCCAGCAGCCAAGACCCTACAGGGTTGGGCTACACCTTC. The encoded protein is CASSQDPTGLGYTF.

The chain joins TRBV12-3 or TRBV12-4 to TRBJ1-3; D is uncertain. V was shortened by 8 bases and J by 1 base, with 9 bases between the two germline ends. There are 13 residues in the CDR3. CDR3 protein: CASEMGSGNTIYF. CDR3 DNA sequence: TGTGCCAGCGAAATGGGATCTGGAAACACCATATATTTT.

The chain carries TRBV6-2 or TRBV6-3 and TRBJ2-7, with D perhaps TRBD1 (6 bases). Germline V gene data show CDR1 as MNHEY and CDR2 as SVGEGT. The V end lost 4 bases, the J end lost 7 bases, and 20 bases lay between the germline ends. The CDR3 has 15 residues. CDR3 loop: CASSFPFTGSSEQYF. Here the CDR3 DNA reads TGTGCCAGCAGTTTCCCCTTCACAGGGTCCAGTGAGCAGTACTTC.

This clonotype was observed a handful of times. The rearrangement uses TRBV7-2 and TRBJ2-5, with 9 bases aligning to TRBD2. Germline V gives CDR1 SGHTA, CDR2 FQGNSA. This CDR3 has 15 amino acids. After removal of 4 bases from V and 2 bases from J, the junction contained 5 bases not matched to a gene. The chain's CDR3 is CASSWASGKQETQYF. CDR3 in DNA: TGTGCCAGCAGCTGGGCTAGCGGGAAGCAAGAGACCCAGTACTTC.

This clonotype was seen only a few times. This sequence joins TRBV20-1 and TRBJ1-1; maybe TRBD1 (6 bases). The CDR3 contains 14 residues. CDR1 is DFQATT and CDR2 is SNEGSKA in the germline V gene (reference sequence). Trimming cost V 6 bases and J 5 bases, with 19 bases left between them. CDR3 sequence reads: CSAGLGGRRTEAFF. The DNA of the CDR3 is TGCAGTGCGGGCCTAGGGGGGCGCCGAACTGAAGCTTTCTTT.

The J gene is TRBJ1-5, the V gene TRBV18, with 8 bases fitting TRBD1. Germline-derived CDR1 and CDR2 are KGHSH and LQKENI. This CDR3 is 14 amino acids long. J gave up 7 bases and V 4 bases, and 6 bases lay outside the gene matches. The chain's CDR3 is CASSLDRGEQPQHF. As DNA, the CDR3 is TGTGCCAGCTCACTCGACAGGGGCGAACAGCCCCAGCATTTT.

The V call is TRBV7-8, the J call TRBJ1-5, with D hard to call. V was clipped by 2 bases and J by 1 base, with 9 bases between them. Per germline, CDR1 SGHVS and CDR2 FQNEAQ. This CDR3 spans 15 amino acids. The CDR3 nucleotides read TGTGCCAGCAGCTTAAATACGGGGAGCAATCAGCCCCAGCATTTT. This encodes CASSLNTGSNQPQHF.